Following are 14 T cell receptor beta chains from one sample sequenced in a study of metastatic and nonmetastatic thyroid tumors. TCRdb re-called the PCR reads through MiXCR. The sample has 30,000 to 40,000 clones, over 15% seen once. Thyroid surgery took place with no prior treatment in any patient. Input material: blood. The receptors come from a male donor with papillary thyroid cancer or a benign thyroid nodule (not recorded which). Some clones in this sample may be carry-over from other donors' samples.

The sample holds many counts of this clone. This sequence joins TRBV20-1 and TRBJ2-7; 11 nucleotides agree with TRBD1. V dropped 2 bases and J dropped 4; count of bases not matched to a gene: 4. This CDR3 is 14 amino acids long. Germline V CDR1 and CDR2: DFQATT, SNEGSKA (reference sequence). The CDR3 protein is CSARRDRGFYEQYF. DNA for the CDR3: TGCAGTGCTAGACGGGACAGGGGGTTTTACGAGCAGTACTTC.

This clone was detected many times. The chain recombines TRBV12-3 or TRBV12-4 with TRBJ2-2, with D unclear. The CDR3 totals 13 residues. V was shortened by 3 bases and J by 5 bases, with 7 bases between the two germline ends. CDR3 residues: CASSLWATGELFF. The CDR3 DNA reads as TGTGCCAGCAGTTTGTGGGCTACCGGGGAGCTGTTTTTT.

This chain connects TRBV28 to TRBJ2-7, with D unresolved. The CDR3 covers 13 residues. Trimming took 7 bases from V and 6 from J, leaving 16 bases between them. Germline-derived CDR1 and CDR2 are MDHEN and SYDVKM. The chain's CDR3 is CASNIGRLAEQYF. DNA of the CDR3: TGTGCCAGCAATATCGGCAGGCTCGCCGAGCAGTACTTC.

The chain uses TRBV27 and TRBJ1-2; 7 bases are shared with TRBD1. The V and J ends lost 0 bases and 0 bases, in that order; junction bases with no gene match: 7. The V gene's germline CDR1 is MNHEY and CDR2 SMNVEV (reference sequence). This CDR3 has 17 residues. CDR3 in amino acids: CASSLSGRGKPNYGYTF. Written as DNA, the CDR3 is TGTGCCAGCAGTTTATCGGGCAGGGGGAAACCTAACTATGGCTACACCTTC.

The sample holds a few counts of this clone. The chain uses TRBV6-5 and TRBJ2-1, with unresolved D. This CDR3 has 15 amino acids. CDR1 MNHEY and CDR2 SVGAGI come from the germline V gene. With 3 bases removed from V and 1 base from J, the gap between germline ends came to 10 bases. The CDR3 nucleotides are TGTGCCAGCAGTTATAGGCCCATATCCTACAATGAGCAGTTCTTC. Its translation: CASSYRPISYNEQFF.

Many counts were recorded for this clone. The CDR3 coding sequence is TGTGCCAGCAGCTTCGCGCTAGCGGGATGGGATACGCAGTATTTT. Translation: CASSFALAGWDTQYF. The chain carries TRBV7-9 and TRBJ2-3; 9 bases are shared with TRBD2. This CDR3 is built from 15 residues. CDR1 and CDR2 from the germline V gene are SEHNR and FQNEAQ (reference sequence). Losses at the gene ends were 3 bases for V and 6 bases for J; bases not matched to a gene: 7.

The V gene is TRBV6-1, the J gene TRBJ2-7; perhaps D is TRBD1 or TRBD2 (6 bases each). The CDR3 contains 15 residues. The germline CDR1 and CDR2 sequences are MNHNS and SASEGT. V gave up 8 bases and J gave up 0 bases, with 17 bases separating them. The CDR3 DNA is TGTGCCAGCCTCCCGCCCGGGGGCTACTCCTACGAGCAGTACTTC. It translates to CASLPPGGYSYEQYF.

J is TRBJ2-1 and V is TRBV7-3; the match to TRBD2 covers 8 bases. Germline CDR1 is SGHTA and CDR2 is FQGTGA. After removal of 5 bases from V and 5 bases from J, the junction contained 2 bases not matched to a gene. The CDR3 runs 13 residues. The CDR3 spells CASSSSGNNEQFF. CDR3 sequence (DNA): TGTGCCAGCAGCAGTAGCGGGAACAATGAGCAGTTCTTC. The whole variable domain, remainder taken from reference TRBV7-3 and TRBJ2-1, is GAGVSQTPSNKVTEKGKYVELRCDPISGHTALYWYRQSLGQGPEFLIYFQGTGAADDSGLPNDRFFAVRPEGSVSTLKIQRTERGDSAVYLCASSSSGNNEQFFGPGTRLTVL.

Turning to this clone: With a much larger clone just one base away, this may be a read error. Additional DNA sequences in this sample encode the identical CDR3. V and J are TRBV27 and TRBJ1-5; D not resolved. Trimming left V 0 bases short and J 16 bases short, with 16 bases between. The CDR3 length is 13 residues. Germline assignment: CDR1 MNHEY and CDR2 SMNVEV (reference sequence). In DNA, the CDR3 is TGTGCCAGCAGTTTATCATCCCTAGGGCCCCGTCATTTT. It yields the protein CASSLSSLGPRHF.

Note on this clone: This may come from a read error, since a much larger clone is one base off. The sample carries other DNA sequences with the same CDR3. The V call is TRBV29-1, the J call TRBJ2-3, with D tentatively TRBD2 (7 bases). This CDR3 comprises 15 residues. Trimming left V 2 bases short and J 6 bases short, with 18 bases between. Per the germline V gene, CDR1 is SQVTM and CDR2 is ANQGSEA. Here the CDR3 reads CSVERGGGAGDTQYF. The CDR3, as DNA: TGCAGCGTTGAAAGGGGGGGTGGGGCTGGGGATACGCAGTATTTT.

This clone came up many times. Being one base from a much bigger clone, this may be a read error. This same CDR3 is encoded by further DNA sequences in the sample. J is TRBJ2-7 and V is TRBV20-1; 7 nucleotides match TRBD2. Germline loops: CDR1 DFQATT, CDR2 SNEGSKA (reference sequence). The V segment lost 5 bases and the J segment 1 base; nucleotides outside the gene matches: 5. The CDR3 totals 13 residues. CDR3 bases: TGCAGTGCTCCCAGGACTAGATCCTACGAGCAGTACTTC. Its protein product is CSAPRTRSYEQYF.

This clone was found many times. The V gene is TRBV18, the J gene TRBJ1-3, with D tentatively TRBD1 (6 bases). Deletions cut 3 bases from V and 0 bases from J, with 12 bases between. Germline V gives CDR1 KGHSH, CDR2 LQKENI. The CDR3 is made up of 16 amino acids. The CDR3 DNA sequence: TGTGCCAGCTCACCTCCTTCAGGGGACTCTGGAAACACCATATATTTT. Its protein product is CASSPPSGDSGNTIYF.

This clone was picked up many times. A much larger clone sits a single nucleotide away, making a read error possible. The chain joins TRBV11-3 to TRBJ2-1; TRBD2 matches at 11 bases. This CDR3 comprises 15 residues. Germline V gene data show CDR1 as SGHNT and CDR2 as YENEEA. CDR3 loop: CASSPTSGDYNGQFF. The DNA for the CDR3 is TGTGCCAGCAGCCCGACTAGCGGGGACTACAATGGGCAGTTCTTC. Combining the CDR3 with reference TRBV11-3 and TRBJ2-1 gives the whole variable domain EAGVVQSPRYKIIEKKQPVAFWCNPISGHNTLYWYLQNLGQGPELLIRYENEEAVDDSQLPKDRFSAERLKGVDSTLKIQPAELGDSAVYLCASSPTSGDYNGQFFGPGTRLTVL.

In this sample, this clone turned up a few times. The CDR3 DNA is TGCAGCGTGACTGGGACTAGCGGGAGTGCGTGGGAGACCCAGTACTTC. Amino acid sequence: CSVTGTSGSAWETQYF. This chain uses TRBV29-1 with TRBJ2-5, with 14 bases fitting TRBD2. From germline, CDR1 is SQVTM and CDR2 ANQGSEA. J was trimmed by 5 bases and V by 6 bases; bases with no gene match: 11. This CDR3 has 16 amino acids.